This record covers a single T cell receptor beta chain. Its target is unknown. The data originate from a study of CD8 T cells in ankylosing spondylitis. General study findings and limits: Earlier authors reported some of these motif variants in reactive arthritis synovial fluid and blood. Matched synovial fluid from ankylosing spondylitis patients was reported to be enriched for disease-linked clones. Clones linked with disease were CD8+ and fairly uncommon in the peripheral blood. It appeared that ankylosing spondylitis blood was characterized by a TCR beta motif of fewer than 10 highly homologous variants.

The CDR3 is made up of 15 amino acids. Trimming pared 1 base from V and 1 base from J, leaving 9 bases between. CDR1 and CDR2 from the germline V gene are SGHVS and FNYEAQ. Each CDR3 protein is one row after TCRdb ran MiXCR on the 5' RACE reads. The profile covers 750,000 to 850,000 distinct CDR3 sequences, with approximately 12% appearing a single time and 0.45% to 0.6% taken by the ten largest. Sequenced material: blood, either unsorted or a sorted T cell fraction (not recorded which). The chain uses TRBV7-6 and TRBJ2-3; D remains ambiguous. The TCR comes from a male donor with ankylosing spondylitis. CDR3 coding DNA: TGTGCCAGCAGCTTAGAGGCGGCCCGCACAGATACGCAGTATTTT. Protein sequence: CASSLEAARTDTQYF.